These 10 T cell receptor beta chains originate from one sample sequenced in a study of patients and donors after allogeneic stem cell transplantation. One entry per CDR3 protein, called by TCRdb with MiXCR from the RT-PCR reads. The sample carries 920,000 or so distinct CDR3 sequences, approximately 19% recorded once. Sequencing used blood, either unsorted or a sorted T cell fraction (not recorded which). The source of these receptors is a human donor who was either an allogeneic HSCT recipient or a stem cell or donor lymphocyte infusion donor (not recorded which). It is not recorded whose cells these are; they may come from a transplant donor.

The rearrangement joins TRBV6-2 or TRBV6-3 to TRBJ1-1, with a tentative D call TRBD1 (5 bases). This CDR3 spans 13 amino acids. The ends were cut back, 0 bases at V and 10 bases at J, with 12 bases in the middle. Germline-derived CDR1 and CDR2 are MNHEY and SVGEGT. The DNA for the CDR3 is TGTGCCAGCAGTTACTCGGGACCGCGAATAGCTTTCTTT. It translates to CASSYSGPRIAFF.

V usage is TRBV5-5 and J usage is TRBJ1-6, with D hard to call. Trimming cost V 1 base and J 7 bases, with 9 bases left between them. The CDR3 is 14 amino acids. From germline, CDR1 is SGHKS and CDR2 YYEKEE (reference sequence). The CDR3 nucleotides read TGTGCCAGCAGCTTGACAAAACCCAATTCACCCCTCCACTTT. Residues: CASSLTKPNSPLHF.

As concerns this clonotype: This may be a read error: a much more frequent sequence differs by one nucleotide. The chain links TRBV12-3 or TRBV12-4 to TRBJ2-1; 11 nucleotides align to TRBD2. Trimming cost V 0 bases and J 3 bases; bases outside gene matches: 1. The CDR3 has 16 amino acids. The CDR3 nucleotides read TGTGCCAGCAGTTTAGCGGGACTAGCGGTCTACAATGAGCAGTTCTTC. This gives the protein CASSLAGLAVYNEQFF.

This clonotype turned up a few times. The chain is built from TRBV27 and TRBJ2-5, with unresolved D. V lost 6 bases, J lost 1 base, and 9 bases lay in between. This CDR3 contains 13 residues. Germline V gene data show CDR1 as MNHEY and CDR2 as SMNVEV (reference sequence). CDR3 DNA sequence: TGTGCCAGCAGGGAAGGCTTCCAAGAGACCCAGTACTTC. It specifies CASREGFQETQYF.

There are a few counts of this clonotype. The chain has TRBV12-3 or TRBV12-4 and TRBJ2-7; D remains ambiguous. The ends were cut back, 5 bases at V and 0 bases at J, with 11 bases in the middle. This CDR3 contains 14 residues. The CDR3 DNA is TGTGCCAGCAGTCCCCTCTCAGTCTCCTACGAGCAGTACTTC. It translates to CASSPLSVSYEQYF.

The CDR3 region is CASSLTRGRAEAFF. The CDR3 region has the DNA TGCGCCAGCAGCTTGACTAGGGGTCGGGCTGAAGCTTTCTTT. The chain combines TRBV5-1 with TRBJ1-1, with a tentative D call TRBD1 (5 bases). CDR1 and CDR2 (germline): SGHRS, YFSETQ. The CDR3 loop spans 14 amino acids. Trimming took off 1 base at V and 6 bases at J, with 13 bases between the two ends.

This clonotype was seen more than once but under ten times. This chain joins TRBV11-2 and TRBJ1-1; D is possibly TRBD1 (5 bases). CDR1 is SGHAT and CDR2 is FQNNGV in the germline V gene. Deletions cut 3 bases from V and 11 bases from J, with 16 bases between. The CDR3 sequence is 13 residues long. The CDR3 sequence: CASSLGTGLVAFF. The CDR3 DNA is TGTGCCAGCAGCTTGGGGACTGGGCTGGTGGCTTTCTTT.

V gene TRBV12-3 or TRBV12-4 combines with J gene TRBJ2-5; the match to TRBD1 covers 8 bases. The CDR3 runs to 14 residues. Unmatched junction bases numbered 7, after V lost 6 bases and J lost 4 bases. Here the CDR3 DNA reads TGTGCCAGCAGGACAGGGGTAGGAGTAGAGACCCAGTACTTC. It yields the protein CASRTGVGVETQYF.

The V gene is TRBV5-1, the J gene TRBJ1-3; D is unclear. Germline V CDR1 and CDR2: SGHRS, YFSETQ. Trimming left V 4 bases short and J 2 bases short, with 22 bases between. The CDR3 consists of 18 residues. In DNA form, the CDR3 reads TGCGCCAGCAGCGACCGGGCCTCCCGAAGGGTTCCTGGAAACACCATATATTTT. Its translation is CASSDRASRRVPGNTIYF.

The V gene is TRBV5-1, the J gene TRBJ2-7; weak D call: TRBD1 (6 bases). Trimming shortened V by 4 bases and J by 2 bases, and 16 bases separated the two germline ends. CDR3 length: 15 amino acids. CDR1 and CDR2 from the germline V gene are SGHRS and YFSETQ. CDR3 sequence (DNA): TGCGCCAGCAGCGCCGGGACACGTATCCCCTACGAGCAGTACTTC. This translates into CASSAGTRIPYEQYF. Full variable domain (outside the CDR3, taken from reference TRBV5-1 and TRBJ2-7): KAGVTQTPRYLIKTRGQQVTLSCSPISGHRSVSWYQQTPGQGLQFLFEYFSETQRNKGNFPGRFSGRQFSNSRSEMNVSTLELGDSALYLCASSAGTRIPYEQYFGPGTRLTVT.